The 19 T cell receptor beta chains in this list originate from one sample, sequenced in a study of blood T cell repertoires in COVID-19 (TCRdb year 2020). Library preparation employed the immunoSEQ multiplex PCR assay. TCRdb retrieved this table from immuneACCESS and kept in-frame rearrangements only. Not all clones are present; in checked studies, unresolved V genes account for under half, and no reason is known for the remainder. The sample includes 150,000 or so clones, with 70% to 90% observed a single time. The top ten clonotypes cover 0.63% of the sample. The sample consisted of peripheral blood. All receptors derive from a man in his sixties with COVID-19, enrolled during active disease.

The CDR3 sequence is CASSLGPQGVGYGYTF. For the CDR3, the DNA is TGTGCCAGCAGCTTAGGACCACAGGGGGTGGGGTATGGCTACACCTTC. The chain has TRBV7-8 and TRBJ1-2, with TRBD1 matching over 8 bases. CDR1 and CDR2 from the germline V gene are SGHVS and FQNEAQ. The V gene end was trimmed by 1 base and the J gene end by 5 bases; junction bases not matched to a gene: 9. CDR3 length: 16 amino acids.

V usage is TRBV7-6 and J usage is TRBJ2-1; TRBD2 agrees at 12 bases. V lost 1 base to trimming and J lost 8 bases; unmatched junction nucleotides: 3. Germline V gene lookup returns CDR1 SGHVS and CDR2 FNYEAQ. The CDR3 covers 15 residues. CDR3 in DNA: TGTGCCAGCAGCTTAGAGACTAGCGGGGGATATGAGCAGTTCTTC. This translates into CASSLETSGGYEQFF.

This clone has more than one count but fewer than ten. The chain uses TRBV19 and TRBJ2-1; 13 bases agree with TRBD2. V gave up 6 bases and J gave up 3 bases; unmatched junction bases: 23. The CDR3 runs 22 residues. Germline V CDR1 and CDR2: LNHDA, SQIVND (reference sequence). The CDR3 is CASSPRRGLAGRRSVLYNEQFF. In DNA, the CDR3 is TGTGCCAGTAGCCCCAGGCGGGGACTAGCGGGAAGGAGATCGGTCCTCTACAATGAGCAGTTCTTC.

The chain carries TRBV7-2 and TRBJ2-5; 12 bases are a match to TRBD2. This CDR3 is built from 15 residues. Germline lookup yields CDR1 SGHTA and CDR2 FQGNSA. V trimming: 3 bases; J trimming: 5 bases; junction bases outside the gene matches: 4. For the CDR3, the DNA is TGTGCCAGCAGCTTGCCTAGCGGGAGGGGGGAGACCCAGTACTTC. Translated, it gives CASSLPSGRGETQYF.

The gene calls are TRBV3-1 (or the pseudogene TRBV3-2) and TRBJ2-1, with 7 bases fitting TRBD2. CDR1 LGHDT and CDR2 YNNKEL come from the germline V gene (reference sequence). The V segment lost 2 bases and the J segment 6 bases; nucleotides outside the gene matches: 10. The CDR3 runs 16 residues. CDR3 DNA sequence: TGTGCCAGCAGCCAACACGGGACTACCTCACGCAATGAGCAGTTCTTC. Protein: CASSQHGTTSRNEQFF.

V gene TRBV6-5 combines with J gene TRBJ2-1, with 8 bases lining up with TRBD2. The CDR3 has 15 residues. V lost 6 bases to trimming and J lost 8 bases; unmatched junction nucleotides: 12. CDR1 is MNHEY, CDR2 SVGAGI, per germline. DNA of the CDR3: TGTGCCAGCAGAGAGAGCGGGGGACCTTTCGATGAGCAGTTCTTC. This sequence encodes CASRESGGPFDEQFF.

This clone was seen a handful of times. This CDR3 reads CASSLGGQTLGSPLHF. The CDR3 nucleotides read TGTGCCAGCAGCTTAGGAGGGCAGACCCTGGGTTCACCCCTCCACTTT. V usage is TRBV7-9 and J usage is TRBJ1-6; D uncertain. The CDR3 is 16 amino acids. Germline CDR1 is SEHNR and CDR2 is FQNEAQ (reference sequence). Trimming pared 1 base from V and 9 bases from J, leaving 16 bases between.

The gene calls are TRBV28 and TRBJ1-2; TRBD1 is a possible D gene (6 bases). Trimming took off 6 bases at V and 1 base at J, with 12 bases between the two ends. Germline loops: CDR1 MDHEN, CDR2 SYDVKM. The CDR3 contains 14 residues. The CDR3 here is CASRRGSLNYGYTF. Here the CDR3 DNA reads TGTGCCAGCAGGAGGGGGTCTCTTAACTATGGCTACACCTTC.

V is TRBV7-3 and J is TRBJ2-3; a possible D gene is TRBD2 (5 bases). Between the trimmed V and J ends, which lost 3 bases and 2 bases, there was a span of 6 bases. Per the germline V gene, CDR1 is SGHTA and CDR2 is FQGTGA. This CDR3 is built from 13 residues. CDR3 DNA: TGTGCCAGCAGCTTCGACTACACAGATACGCAGTATTTT. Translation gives CASSFDYTDTQYF. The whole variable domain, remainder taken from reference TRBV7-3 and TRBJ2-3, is GAGVSQTPSNKVTEKGKYVELRCDPISGHTALYWYRQSLGQGPEFLIYFQGTGAADDSGLPNDRFFAVRPEGSVSTLKIQRTERGDSAVYLCASSFDYTDTQYFGPGTRLTVL.

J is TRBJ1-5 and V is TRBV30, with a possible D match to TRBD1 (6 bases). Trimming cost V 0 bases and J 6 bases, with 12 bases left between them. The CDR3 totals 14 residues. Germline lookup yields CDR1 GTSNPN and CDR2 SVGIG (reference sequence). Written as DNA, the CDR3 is TGTGCCTGGAGTGTACACAGGGAGGGTCAGCCCCAGCATTTT. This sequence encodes CAWSVHREGQPQHF. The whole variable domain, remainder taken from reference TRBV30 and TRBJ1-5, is SQTIHQWPATLVQPVGSPLSLECTVEGTSNPNLYWYRQAAGRGLQLLFYSVGIGQISSEVPQNLSASRPQDRQFILSSKKLLLSDSGFYLCAWSVHREGQPQHFGDGTRLSIL.

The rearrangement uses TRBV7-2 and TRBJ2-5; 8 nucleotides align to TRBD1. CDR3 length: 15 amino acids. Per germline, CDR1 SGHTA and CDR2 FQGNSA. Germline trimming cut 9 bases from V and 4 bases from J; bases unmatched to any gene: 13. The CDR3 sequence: CASSPRDRNAETQYF. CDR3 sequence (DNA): TGTGCCAGTTCTCCCCGGGACAGGAATGCAGAGACCCAGTACTTC. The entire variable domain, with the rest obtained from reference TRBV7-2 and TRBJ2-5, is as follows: GAGVSQSPSNKVTEKGKDVELRCDPISGHTALYWYRQSLGQGLEFLIYFQGNSAPDKSGLPSDRFSAERTGGSVSTLTIQRTQQEDSAVYLCASSPRDRNAETQYFGPGTRLLVL.

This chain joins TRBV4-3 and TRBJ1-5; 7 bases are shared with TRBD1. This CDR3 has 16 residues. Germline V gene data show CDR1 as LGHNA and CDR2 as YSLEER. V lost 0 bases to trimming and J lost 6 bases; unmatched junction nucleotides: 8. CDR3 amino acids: CASSQDPTPGGQPQHF. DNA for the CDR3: TGCGCCAGCAGCCAAGATCCCACGCCAGGGGGTCAGCCCCAGCATTTT.

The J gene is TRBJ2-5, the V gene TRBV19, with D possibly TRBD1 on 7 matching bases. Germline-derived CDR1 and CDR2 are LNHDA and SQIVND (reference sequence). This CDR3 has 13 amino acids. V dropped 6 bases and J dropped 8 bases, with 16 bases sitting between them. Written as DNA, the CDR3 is TGTGCCAGTAGGAATCAGGGGGGCGGAACCCAGTACTTC. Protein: CASRNQGGGTQYF.

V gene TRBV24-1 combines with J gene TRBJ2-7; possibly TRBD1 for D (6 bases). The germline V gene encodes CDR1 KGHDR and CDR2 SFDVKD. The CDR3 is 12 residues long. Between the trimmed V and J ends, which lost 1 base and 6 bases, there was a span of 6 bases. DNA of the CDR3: TGTGCCACCAGTGATTTCAGGGGCGAGCAGTACTTC. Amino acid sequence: CATSDFRGEQYF.

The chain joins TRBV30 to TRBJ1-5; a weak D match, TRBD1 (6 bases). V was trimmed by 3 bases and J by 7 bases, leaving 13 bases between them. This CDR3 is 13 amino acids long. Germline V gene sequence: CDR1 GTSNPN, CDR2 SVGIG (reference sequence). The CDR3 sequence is CAWSGGGGQPQHF. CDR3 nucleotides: TGTGCCTGGAGCGGGGGAGGGGGGCAGCCCCAGCATTTT.

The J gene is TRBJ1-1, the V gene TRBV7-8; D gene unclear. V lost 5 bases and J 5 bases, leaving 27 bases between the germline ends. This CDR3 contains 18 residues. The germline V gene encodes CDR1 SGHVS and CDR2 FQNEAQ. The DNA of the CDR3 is TGTGCCAGCAGCCCGCCCGAGGTGGGTTTTGGTTGGAGGACTGAAGCTTTCTTT. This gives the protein CASSPPEVGFGWRTEAFF.

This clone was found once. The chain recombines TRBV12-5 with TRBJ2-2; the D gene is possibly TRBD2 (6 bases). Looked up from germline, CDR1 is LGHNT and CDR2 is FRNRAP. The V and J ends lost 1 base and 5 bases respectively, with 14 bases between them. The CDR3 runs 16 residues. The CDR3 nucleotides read TGTGCTAGTGGTTTGGGTCAGGAGGGACGAACCGGGGAGCTGTTTTTT. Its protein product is CASGLGQEGRTGELFF.

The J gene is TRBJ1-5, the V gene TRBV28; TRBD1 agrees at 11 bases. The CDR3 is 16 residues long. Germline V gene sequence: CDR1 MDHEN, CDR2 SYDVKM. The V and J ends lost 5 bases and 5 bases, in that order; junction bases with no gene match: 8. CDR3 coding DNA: TGTGCCAGCAGTCCAGGGACAGGGGGTCTTTATCAGCCCCAGCATTTT. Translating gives CASSPGTGGLYQPQHF.

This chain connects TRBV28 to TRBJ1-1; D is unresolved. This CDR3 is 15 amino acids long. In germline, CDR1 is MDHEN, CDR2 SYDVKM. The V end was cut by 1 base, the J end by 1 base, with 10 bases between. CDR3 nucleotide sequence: TGTGCCAGCAGTTTATTGGTGGCAAAGAACACTGAAGCTTTCTTT. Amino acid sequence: CASSLLVAKNTEAFF.